A single sample gave rise to the 18 T cell receptor beta chains below, sequenced in a study of spatial heterogeneity in lung cancer. The time point is: sample taken at primary tumor resection. Unsorted tumor, nontumor lung tissue or cryopreserved PBMC supplied the whole RNA. TCRdb recomputed calls from the 5' RACE reads with MiXCR, one row per CDR3 protein. The sample contains 90,000 to 95,000 distinct CDR3 sequences, over 9.5% of which appear only once. The material was PBMCs, obtained at surgery. These receptors were collected from a male donor with early-stage non-small cell lung cancer.

This clonotype was observed a handful of times. The V call is TRBV19, the J call TRBJ1-5, with a tentative D call TRBD1 (5 bases). Trimming cost V 4 bases and J 7 bases, with 11 bases left between them. CDR3 size: 13 residues. Per the germline V gene, CDR1 is LNHDA and CDR2 is SQIVND (reference sequence). The CDR3 region is CASSTQGWQPQHF. CDR3 coding DNA: TGTGCCAGTAGTACCCAGGGTTGGCAGCCCCAGCATTTT.

The V call is TRBV10-3, the J call TRBJ2-1; 9 bases fit TRBD2. Losses at the gene ends were 5 bases for V and 4 bases for J; bases not matched to a gene: 6. The CDR3 extends over 15 amino acids. In germline, CDR1 is ENHRY, CDR2 SYGVKD. The CDR3 bases are TGTGCCATCAGTTTGAGCGGGGGGCTTTACAATGAGCAGTTCTTC. Amino acids: CAISLSGGLYNEQFF.

This clonotype has more than one count but fewer than ten. This rearrangement joins TRBV6-2 or TRBV6-3 to TRBJ2-1, with 8 bases that match TRBD2. Germline values: CDR1 MNHEY, CDR2 SVGEGT. The CDR3 extends over 16 amino acids. V gave up 5 bases and J gave up 1 base; unmatched junction bases: 7. The DNA for the CDR3 is TGTGCCAGCAGTACCCTCTCTAGCGGGTCCTACAATGAGCAGTTCTTC. Its protein product is CASSTLSSGSYNEQFF.

This clonotype was seen a few times. The V call is TRBV30, the J call TRBJ1-5, with D hard to call. The CDR3 runs 12 residues. CDR1 GTSNPN and CDR2 SVGIG come from the germline V gene (reference sequence). Trimming shortened V by 1 base and J by 5 bases, and 6 bases separated the two germline ends. Here the CDR3 reads CAWSARDQPQHF. For the CDR3, the DNA is TGTGCCTGGAGTGCCCGGGATCAGCCCCAGCATTTT.

The chain couples TRBV11-3 to TRBJ2-1, with D possibly being TRBD2 (7 bases). The V and J ends lost 1 base and 7 bases respectively, with 14 bases between them. The CDR3 runs 15 residues. CDR1 SGHNT and CDR2 YENEEA come from the germline V gene. CDR3 loop: CASSLARGAINEQFF. In DNA form, the CDR3 reads TGTGCCAGCAGCTTAGCTCGGGGGGCGATAAATGAGCAGTTCTTC.

This clonotype was seen many times. The rearrangement uses TRBV5-1 and TRBJ1-2; the D gene is possibly TRBD1 (5 bases). CDR1 is SGHRS, CDR2 YFSETQ, per germline. Trimming removed 1 base from V and 6 bases from J, with 16 bases in between. This CDR3 has 15 residues. CDR3 sequence reads: CASSLQPDTGDGYTF. Here the CDR3 DNA reads TGCGCCAGCAGCTTGCAACCCGACACGGGGGATGGCTACACCTTC.

As to this clonotype: This sequence may be a read error, since a much larger clone differs from it by one base. V usage is TRBV6-2 or TRBV6-3 and J usage is TRBJ1-6; 9 bases are a match to TRBD1. The CDR3 covers 14 residues. The germline gives CDR1 MNHEY, CDR2 SVGEGT. V was clipped by 5 bases and J by 11 bases; unmatched bases: 7. As DNA, the CDR3 is TGTGCCAGCAGTGGACAGGGGATGGGCCCACCCCTCCACTTT. Translation: CASSGQGMGPPLHF.

Only a few counts were recorded for this clonotype. The chain carries TRBV28 and TRBJ2-6, with 7 bases aligning to TRBD1. V lost 5 bases to trimming and J lost 10 bases; unmatched junction nucleotides: 14. This CDR3 has 16 residues. Per the germline V gene, CDR1 is MDHEN and CDR2 is SYDVKM. The chain's CDR3 is CASSPRRTGPRNVLTF. The CDR3 bases are TGTGCCAGCAGTCCAAGGAGGACAGGACCCCGGAACGTCCTGACTTTC.

The CDR3 region has the DNA TGTGCCAGCAGCTTTCTTGGGGCCAACGTCCTGACTTTC. It yields the protein CASSFLGANVLTF. J is TRBJ2-6 and V is TRBV7-9, with no clear D. Per germline, CDR1 SEHNR and CDR2 FQNEAQ (reference sequence). Trimming shortened V by 3 bases and J by 3 bases, and 3 bases separated the two germline ends. This CDR3 has 13 amino acids. The full variable domain, in which reference TRBV7-9 and TRBJ2-6 provide the parts outside the CDR3, is DTGVSQNPRHKITKRGQNVTFRCDPISEHNRLYWYRQTLGQGPEFLTYFQNEAQLEKSRLLSDRFSAERPKGSFSTLEIQRTEQGDSAMYLCASSFLGANVLTFGAGSRLTVL.

This clonotype was seen at least ten times. The V call is TRBV5-1, the J call TRBJ2-3; D not certain. The CDR3 loop spans 15 amino acids. Trimming took off 0 bases at V and 2 bases at J, with 10 bases between the two ends. Germline values: CDR1 SGHRS, CDR2 YFSETQ. The CDR3 spells CASSLVGPPTDTQYF. CDR3 bases: TGCGCCAGCAGCTTGGTAGGGCCCCCCACAGATACGCAGTATTTT.

The chain has TRBV7-2 and TRBJ2-5, with TRBD2 identical over 8 bases. CDR1 SGHTA and CDR2 FQGNSA come from the germline V gene. The CDR3 contains 18 residues. V lost 5 bases to trimming and J lost 0 bases; unmatched junction nucleotides: 14. CDR3 DNA: TGTGCCAGCAGCCCCCGTGGTAGCGGGACCATTTACCAAGAGACCCAGTACTTC. It yields the protein CASSPRGSGTIYQETQYF.

The chain uses TRBV28 and TRBJ2-7; perhaps TRBD1 as D (5 bases). The CDR3 covers 15 residues. Looked up from germline, CDR1 is MDHEN and CDR2 is SYDVKM. V lost 2 bases and J 0 bases, leaving 11 bases between the germline ends. CDR3 residues: CASSLPTGSSYEQYF. The CDR3 DNA follows: TGTGCCAGCAGTTTACCAACAGGAAGCTCCTACGAGCAGTACTTC.

The chain uses TRBV6-5 and TRBJ2-3; a possible D gene is TRBD2 (6 bases). Trimming took 8 bases from V and 1 from J, leaving 10 bases between them. The CDR3 totals 13 residues. Germline assignment: CDR1 MNHEY and CDR2 SVGAGI. CDR3 DNA: TGTGCCAGCTCCGAGCGGGGCACAGATACGCAGTATTTT. This encodes CASSERGTDTQYF.

The CDR3 DNA sequence: TGTGCCAGCTCACCAAGTGGTGCAGTCGAGACCCAGTACTTC. Amino acids: CASSPSGAVETQYF. The chain has TRBV18 and TRBJ2-5; D unresolved. Looked up from germline, CDR1 is KGHSH and CDR2 is LQKENI. The CDR3 is made up of 14 amino acids. V dropped 2 bases and J dropped 5 bases, with 12 bases sitting between them. Based on the CDR3 plus reference TRBV18 and TRBJ2-5, the full variable domain is NAGVMQNPRHLVRRRGQEARLRCSPMKGHSHVYWYRQLPEEGLKFMVYLQKENIIDESGMPKERFSAEFPKEGPSILRIQQVVRGDSAAYFCASSPSGAVETQYFGPGTRLLVL.

This clonotype was seen ten or more times. The chain combines TRBV7-9 with TRBJ2-1; 11 bases match TRBD2. This CDR3 comprises 13 residues. V dropped 7 bases and J dropped 10; count of bases not matched to a gene: 6. CDR1 is SEHNR, CDR2 FQNEAQ, per germline (reference sequence). The CDR3 is CASKLAGAEEQFF. In nucleotides, the CDR3 is TGTGCCAGCAAACTAGCGGGGGCCGAAGAGCAGTTCTTC.

In regard to this clonotype: A much larger clone is a single base away; this may be a read error. This chain uses TRBV20-1 with TRBJ2-1; D perhaps matches TRBD2 (6 bases). CDR1 DFQATT and CDR2 SNEGSKA come from the germline V gene (reference sequence). V was shortened by 6 bases and J by 9 bases, with 18 bases between the two germline ends. This CDR3 has 13 residues. The CDR3, as DNA: TGCAGTGCAGAGCGGGTGAGTAACGGTGAGCAGTTCTTC. This sequence encodes CSAERVSNGEQFF.

The V gene is TRBV20-1, the J gene TRBJ1-5; TRBD1 is a possible D gene (5 bases). CDR3 length equals 14 residues. Germline V gives CDR1 DFQATT, CDR2 SNEGSKA (reference sequence). V was pared by 5 bases and J by 4 bases, with 15 bases between. CDR3 nucleotides: TGCAGTGCTCGCCGAGGAGGGGATAATCAGCCCCAGCATTTT. It codes for CSARRGGDNQPQHF.

The rearrangement uses TRBV7-9 and TRBJ2-1, with D perhaps matching TRBD2 (5 bases). The CDR3 spans 13 residues. V dropped 6 bases and J dropped 6 bases, with 12 bases sitting between them. Germline V gene sequence: CDR1 SEHNR, CDR2 FQNEAQ (reference sequence). In nucleotides, the CDR3 is TGTGCCAGCAGTCTCGGACTGCTCAATGAGCAGTTCTTC. Its translation: CASSLGLLNEQFF.